The rows below give T cell receptor beta chains drawn from one sample of a study of beta chain features in type 1 diabetes. Method: immunoSEQ multiplex PCR; TCRdb's copy keeps in-frame clones and lacks some. The sample records about 620,000 clones, around 15% being singletons. What was sequenced was naive CD4+ T cells from blood. The receptors derive from a man aged 18 to 29 in good health. CDR3s include the opening cysteine and the closing phenylalanine or tryptophan. A D gene is named only where the DNA matches it firmly. Clone size is given for some rows only: seen once, a few or many times, or a class if the clone is expanded.

v_call	j_call	clone_size	d_call	cdr3_aa	cdr3_nt
TRBV7-2	TRBJ2-5	NA	TRBD2	CASKAGRPGETQYF	TGTGCCAGCAAAGCGGGGAGGCCCGGTGAGACCCAGTACTTC
TRBV15	TRBJ1-1	NA	NA	CATSREKGGTEAFF	TGTGCCACCAGCAGAGAGAAGGGTGGGACTGAAGCTTTCTTT
TRBV7-2	TRBJ2-5	few	NA	CASSSQGQETQYF	TGTGCCAGCAGCTCACAGGGCCAAGAGACCCAGTACTTC
TRBV19	TRBJ2-7	NA	TRBD1	CGGGQGSDYEQYF	TGTGGAGGGGGACAGGGCTCGGACTACGAGCAGTACTTC
TRBV7-2	TRBJ1-2	NA	NA	CASSLAGRGYGYTF	TGTGCCAGCAGCTTAGCGGGGCGTGGATATGGCTACACCTTC
TRBV7-9	TRBJ2-1	NA	NA	CAGLELGSYNEQFF	TGTGCCGGACTGGAGCTCGGCTCCTACAATGAGCAGTTCTTC
TRBV5-4	TRBJ1-1	NA	NA	CASSLDRVSMNTEAFF	TGTGCCAGCAGCTTGGACAGGGTAAGCATGAACACTGAAGCTTTCTTT
TRBV29-1	TRBJ2-5	few	TRBD2	CSVLGGRLETQYF	TGCAGCGTCCTGGGAGGGAGACTAGAGACCCAGTACTTC
TRBV7-2	TRBJ2-7	NA	TRBD2	CASSEGYLRGAYEQYF	TGTGCCAGCAGCGAGGGCTATCTGCGGGGGGCCTACGAGCAGTACTTC
TRBV7-8	TRBJ1-5	NA	NA	CASSPIGLPSNQPQHF	TGTGCCAGCAGCCCCATAGGACTCCCTAGCAATCAGCCCCAGCATTTT
TRBV10-3	TRBJ2-1	NA	TRBD2	CAISILAGGPNEQFF	TGTGCCATCAGTATTCTAGCGGGGGGGCCCAATGAGCAGTTCTTC
TRBV9	TRBJ2-2	NA	NA	CASSVASRSGELFF	TGTGCCAGCAGCGTAGCTAGCCGGTCCGGGGAGCTGTTTTTT
TRBV7-9	TRBJ1-1	NA	NA	CASSFMALGTEAFF	TGTGCCAGCAGCTTTATGGCCCTGGGAACCGAAGCTTTCTTT
TRBV5-6	TRBJ1-1	few	NA	CASSSVMNTEAFF	TGTGCCAGCAGCTCCGTCATGAACACTGAAGCTTTCTTT
TRBV13	TRBJ2-2	few	NA	CASRALGIYSRELFF	TGTGCCAGCAGAGCTTTGGGAATTTATAGCCGGGAGCTGTTTTTT
TRBV4-2	TRBJ2-3	NA	NA	CASSRRQDSTDTQYF	TGTGCCAGCAGCCGCAGACAGGACAGCACAGATACGCAGTATTTT
TRBV11-2	TRBJ2-3	NA	TRBD1	CASSRDRGKDTQYF	TGTGCCAGCAGCCGGGACAGGGGTAAAGATACGCAGTATTTT
TRBV28	TRBJ2-7	few	NA	CASRMEGRPTDEQYF	TGTGCCAGCAGAATGGAGGGTAGGCCTACCGACGAGCAGTACTTC
TRBV29-1	TRBJ2-3	NA	TRBD1	CSVEDGPDRGFHTDTQYF	TGCAGCGTTGAAGATGGGCCGGACAGGGGATTCCACACAGATACGCAGTATTTT
TRBV7-8	TRBJ1-2	few	NA	CASSSVPTGHGYTF	TGTGCCAGCAGCTCAGTACCTACAGGGCATGGCTACACCTTC
TRBV9	TRBJ2-1	NA	NA	CASSMQGSGGNEQFF	TGTGCCAGCAGCATGCAGGGGTCCGGGGGCAATGAGCAGTTCTTC
TRBV7-9	TRBJ2-4	few	NA	CASSLEAVLDIQYF	TGTGCCAGCAGCTTAGAGGCGGTTTTAGACATTCAGTACTTC
TRBV29-1	TRBJ2-5	NA	TRBD1	CSVEGGDRVETQYF	TGCAGCGTTGAAGGCGGAGACAGGGTTGAGACCCAGTACTTC
TRBV21-1	TRBJ1-2	few	NA	CASSNREGPDGYTF	TGTGCCAGCAGCAATAGGGAGGGGCCTGATGGCTACACCTTC
TRBV5-1	TRBJ2-2	NA	TRBD1	CASEGTGNTGELFF	TGCGCCAGCGAAGGGACAGGGAACACCGGGGAGCTGTTTTTT
TRBV29-1	TRBJ2-7	few	TRBD1	CSGWTGTGPYEQYF	TGCAGCGGCTGGACCGGGACAGGTCCCTACGAGCAGTACTTC